This T cell receptor beta chain was captured by sequencing in a study of breast tumors, draining lymph nodes, adjacent tissues. Using its own MiXCR run on the multiplex PCR reads, TCRdb lists one record per CDR3 protein. Counted here are 200,000 to 250,000 distinct CDR3 sequences, roughly a third occurring once; the ten biggest clones make up 3% to 4%. Breast cancer patients provided tissue from their axillary draining lymph nodes. Germline V gene lookup returns CDR1 SNHLY and CDR2 FYNNEI. With V trimmed by 3 bases and J by 0 bases, 7 bases remained unmatched. The CDR3 has 17 residues. Study findings and constraints: Tumor and nontumor repertoires were significantly more similar in luminal-like than in basal-like breast cancer. Most tumor T cells seemingly derive from lymph node, then expand in tumor. Data only fit, rather than demonstrated, lymph node origin of most tumor T cells.

This clonotype was observed many times. Its antigen is not known. The clonotype originates from a female donor with breast cancer. Some clones in this sample may be carry-over from other donors' samples. Material: axillary lymph node tissue. The chain uses TRBV2 and TRBJ1-5; TRBD1 aligns across 8 bases. In DNA form, the CDR3 reads TGTGCCAGCAGTGACAGGGGGCTGAAAGATAGCAATCAGCCCCAGCATTTT. Translated: CASSDRGLKDSNQPQHF.